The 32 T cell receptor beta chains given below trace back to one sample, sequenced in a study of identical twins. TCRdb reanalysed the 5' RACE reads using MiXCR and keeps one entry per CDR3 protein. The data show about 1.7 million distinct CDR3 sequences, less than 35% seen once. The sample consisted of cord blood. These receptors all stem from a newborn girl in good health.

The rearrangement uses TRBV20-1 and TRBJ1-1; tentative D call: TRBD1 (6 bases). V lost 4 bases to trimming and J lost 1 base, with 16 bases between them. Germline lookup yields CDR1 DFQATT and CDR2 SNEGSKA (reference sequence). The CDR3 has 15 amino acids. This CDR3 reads CSAKDGGGTNTEAFF. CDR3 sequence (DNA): TGCAGTGCTAAGGATGGGGGCGGAACGAACACTGAAGCTTTCTTT.

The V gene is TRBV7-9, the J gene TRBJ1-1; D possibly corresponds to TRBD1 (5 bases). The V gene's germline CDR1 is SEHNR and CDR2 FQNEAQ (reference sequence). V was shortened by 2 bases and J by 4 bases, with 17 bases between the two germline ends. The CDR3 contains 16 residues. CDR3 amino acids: CASSLWSRRDGTEAFF. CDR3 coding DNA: TGTGCCAGCAGCTTATGGAGCCGCAGGGACGGCACTGAAGCTTTCTTT.

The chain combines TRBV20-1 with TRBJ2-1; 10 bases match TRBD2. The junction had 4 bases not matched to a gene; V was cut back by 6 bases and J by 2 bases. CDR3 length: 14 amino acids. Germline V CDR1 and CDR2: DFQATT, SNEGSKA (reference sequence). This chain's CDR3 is CSALGTSAYNEQFF. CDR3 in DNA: TGCAGTGCCCTCGGGACTAGCGCCTACAATGAGCAGTTCTTC.

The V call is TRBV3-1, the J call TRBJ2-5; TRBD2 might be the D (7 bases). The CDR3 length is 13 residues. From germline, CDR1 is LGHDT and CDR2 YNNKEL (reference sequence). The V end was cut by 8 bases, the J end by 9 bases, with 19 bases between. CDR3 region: CASCAGASGAQYF. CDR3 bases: TGTGCCAGCTGTGCGGGGGCCTCAGGAGCCCAGTACTTC.

Here the CDR3 reads CASSLGAQTNYGYTF. The CDR3 DNA reads as TGTGCCAGCAGTTTAGGTGCCCAAACTAACTATGGCTACACCTTC. V is TRBV12-3 or TRBV12-4 and J is TRBJ1-2; D call uncertain. The V end was cut by 1 base, the J end by 0 bases, with 9 bases between. The CDR3 extends over 15 amino acids.

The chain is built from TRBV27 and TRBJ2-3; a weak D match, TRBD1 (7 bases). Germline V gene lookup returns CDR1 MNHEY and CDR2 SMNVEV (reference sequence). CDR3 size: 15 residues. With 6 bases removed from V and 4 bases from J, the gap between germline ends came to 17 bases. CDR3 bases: TGTGCCAGCAGCTCCACCCCAGGGGGGCCAGATACGCAGTATTTT. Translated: CASSSTPGGPDTQYF.

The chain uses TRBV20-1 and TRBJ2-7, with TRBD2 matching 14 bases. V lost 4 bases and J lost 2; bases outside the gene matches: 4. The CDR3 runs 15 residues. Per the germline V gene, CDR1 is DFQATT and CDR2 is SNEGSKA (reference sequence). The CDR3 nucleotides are TGCAGTGCTAATACGGGACTAGCGGGAGCCTACGAGCAGTACTTC. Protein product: CSANTGLAGAYEQYF.

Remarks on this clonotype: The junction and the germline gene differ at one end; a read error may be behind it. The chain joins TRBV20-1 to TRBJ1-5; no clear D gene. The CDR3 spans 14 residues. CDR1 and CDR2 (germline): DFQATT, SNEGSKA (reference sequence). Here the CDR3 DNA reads TGCAGTGCTGGAGATAGATACGGGTTACAGCCCCAGCATTTT. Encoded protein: CSAGDRYGLQPQHF.

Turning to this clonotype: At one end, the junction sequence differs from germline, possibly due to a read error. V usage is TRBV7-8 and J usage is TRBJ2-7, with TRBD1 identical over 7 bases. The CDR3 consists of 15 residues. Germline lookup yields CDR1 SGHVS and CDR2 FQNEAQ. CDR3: CASSLLDRPSYGQYF. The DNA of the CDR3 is TGTGCCAGCAGCTTATTGGACAGGCCCTCCTACGGGCAGTACTTC.

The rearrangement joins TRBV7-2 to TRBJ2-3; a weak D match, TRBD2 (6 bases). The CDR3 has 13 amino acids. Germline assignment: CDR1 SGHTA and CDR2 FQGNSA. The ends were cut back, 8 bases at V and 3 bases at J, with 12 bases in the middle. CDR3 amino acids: CASGGTPTDTQYF. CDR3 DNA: TGTGCCAGCGGGGGGACCCCGACAGATACGCAGTATTTT.

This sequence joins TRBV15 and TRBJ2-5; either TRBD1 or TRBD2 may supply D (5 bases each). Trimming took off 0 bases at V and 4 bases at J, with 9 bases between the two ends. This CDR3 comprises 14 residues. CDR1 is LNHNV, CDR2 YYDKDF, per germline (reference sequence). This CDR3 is CATSRDSGPETQYF. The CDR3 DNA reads TGTGCCACCAGCAGAGATTCGGGACCAGAGACCCAGTACTTC.

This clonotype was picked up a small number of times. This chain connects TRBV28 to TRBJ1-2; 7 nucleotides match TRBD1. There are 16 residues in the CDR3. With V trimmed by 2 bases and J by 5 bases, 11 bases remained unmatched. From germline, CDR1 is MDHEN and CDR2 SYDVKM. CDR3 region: CASSLPRTGLGYGYTF. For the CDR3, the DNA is TGTGCCAGCAGTTTACCTCGGACAGGCTTAGGGTATGGCTACACCTTC.

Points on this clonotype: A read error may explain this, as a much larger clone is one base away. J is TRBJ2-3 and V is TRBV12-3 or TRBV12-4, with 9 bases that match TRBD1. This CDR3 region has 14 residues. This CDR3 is CVSSLRTGDDTQYF. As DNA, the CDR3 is TGTGTCAGCAGTTTACGGACAGGGGACGATACGCAGTATTTT.

CDR3 region: CASSYLDRANYGYTF. As DNA, the CDR3 is TGTGCCAGCAGTTACTTGGACAGGGCTAACTATGGCTACACCTTC. The chain recombines TRBV6-6 with TRBJ1-2, with 8 bases aligning to TRBD1. Per the germline V gene, CDR1 is MNHNY and CDR2 is SVGAGI (reference sequence). This CDR3 is built from 15 residues. Germline trimming cut 1 base from V and 0 bases from J; bases unmatched to any gene: 1.

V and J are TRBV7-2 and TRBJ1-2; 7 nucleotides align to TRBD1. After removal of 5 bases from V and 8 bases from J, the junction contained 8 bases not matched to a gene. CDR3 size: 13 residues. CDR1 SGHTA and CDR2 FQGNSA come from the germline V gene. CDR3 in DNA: TGTGCCAGCAGCCCGGACAGGCTGGAGGGCTACACCTTC. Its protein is CASSPDRLEGYTF.

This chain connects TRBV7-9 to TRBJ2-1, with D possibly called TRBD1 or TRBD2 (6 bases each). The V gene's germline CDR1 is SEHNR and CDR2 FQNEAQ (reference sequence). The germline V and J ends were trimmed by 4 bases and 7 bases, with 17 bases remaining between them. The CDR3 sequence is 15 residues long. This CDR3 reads CASSSISGQGNEQFF. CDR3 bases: TGTGCCAGCAGCTCGATCAGCGGGCAGGGGAATGAGCAGTTCTTC.

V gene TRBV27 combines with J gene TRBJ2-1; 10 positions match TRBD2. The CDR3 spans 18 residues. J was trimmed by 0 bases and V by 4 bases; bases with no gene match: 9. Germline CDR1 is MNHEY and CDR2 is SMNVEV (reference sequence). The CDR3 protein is CASSSSGLANYSYNEQFF. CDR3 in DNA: TGTGCCAGCAGTTCATCGGGACTAGCGAATTACTCCTACAATGAGCAGTTCTTC.

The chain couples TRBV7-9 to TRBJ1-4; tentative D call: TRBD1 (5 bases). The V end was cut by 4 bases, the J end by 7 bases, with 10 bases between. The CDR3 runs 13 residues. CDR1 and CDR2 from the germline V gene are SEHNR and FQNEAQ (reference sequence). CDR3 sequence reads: CASSSGSGEKLFF. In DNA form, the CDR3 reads TGTGCCAGCAGCTCAGGGAGCGGTGAAAAACTGTTTTTT.

CDR3 in amino acids: CSAALAGELHEQYF. The DNA of the CDR3 is TGCAGTGCAGCTCTAGCGGGAGAGCTCCACGAGCAGTACTTC. The genes are TRBV20-1 and TRBJ2-7; the match to TRBD2 covers 10 bases. V gave up 6 bases and J gave up 5 bases; unmatched junction bases: 10. The germline V gene has CDR1 DFQATT and CDR2 SNEGSKA (reference sequence). The CDR3 length is 14 residues.

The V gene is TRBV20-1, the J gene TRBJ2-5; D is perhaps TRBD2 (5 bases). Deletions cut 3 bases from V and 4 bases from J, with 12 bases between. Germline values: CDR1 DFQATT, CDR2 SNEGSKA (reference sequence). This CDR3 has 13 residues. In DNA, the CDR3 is TGCAGTGCTAGCCAGAGCCTAGCAGAGACCCAGTACTTC. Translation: CSASQSLAETQYF.

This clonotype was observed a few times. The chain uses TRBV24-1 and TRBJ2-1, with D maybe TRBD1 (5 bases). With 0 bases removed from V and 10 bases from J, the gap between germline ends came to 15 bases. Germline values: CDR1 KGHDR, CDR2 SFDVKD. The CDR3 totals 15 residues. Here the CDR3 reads CATSDLQYAQGEQFF. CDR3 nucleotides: TGTGCCACCAGTGATTTGCAGTATGCGCAGGGCGAGCAGTTCTTC.

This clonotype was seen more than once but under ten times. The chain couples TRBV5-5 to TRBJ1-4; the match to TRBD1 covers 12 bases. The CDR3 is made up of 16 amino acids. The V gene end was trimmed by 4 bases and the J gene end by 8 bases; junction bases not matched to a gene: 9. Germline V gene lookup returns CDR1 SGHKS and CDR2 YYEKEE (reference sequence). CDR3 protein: CASSPGQGASREKLFF. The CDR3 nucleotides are TGTGCCAGCAGCCCGGGACAGGGGGCGTCGAGGGAAAAACTGTTTTTT.

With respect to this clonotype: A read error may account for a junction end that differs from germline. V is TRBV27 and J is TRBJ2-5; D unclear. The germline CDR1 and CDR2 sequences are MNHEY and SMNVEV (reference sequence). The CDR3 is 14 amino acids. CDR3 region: CANSFSGVQETQYF. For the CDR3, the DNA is TGTGCCAACAGTTTCTCCGGAGTCCAAGAGACCCAGTACTTC.

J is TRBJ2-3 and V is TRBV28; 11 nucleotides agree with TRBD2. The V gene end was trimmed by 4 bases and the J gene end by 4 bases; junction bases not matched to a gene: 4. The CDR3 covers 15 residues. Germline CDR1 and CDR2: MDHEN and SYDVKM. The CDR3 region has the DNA TGTGCCAGCAGTTCGGCTAGCGGGAGGCCAGATACGCAGTATTTT. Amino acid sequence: CASSSASGRPDTQYF.

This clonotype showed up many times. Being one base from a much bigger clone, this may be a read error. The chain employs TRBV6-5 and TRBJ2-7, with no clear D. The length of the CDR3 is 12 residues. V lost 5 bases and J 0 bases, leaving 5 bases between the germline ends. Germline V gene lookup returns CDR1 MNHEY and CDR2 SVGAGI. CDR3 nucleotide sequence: TGTGCCAGCAGTGACATCTCCTACGAGCAGTACTTC. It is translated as CASSDISYEQYF.

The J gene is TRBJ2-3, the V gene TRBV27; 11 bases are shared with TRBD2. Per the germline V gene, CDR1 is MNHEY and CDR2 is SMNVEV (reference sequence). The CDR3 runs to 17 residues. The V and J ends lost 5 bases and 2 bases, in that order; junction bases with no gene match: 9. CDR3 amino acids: CASSPRLAGIHTDTQYF. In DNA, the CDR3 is TGTGCCAGCAGTCCAAGACTAGCGGGGATCCACACAGATACGCAGTATTTT.

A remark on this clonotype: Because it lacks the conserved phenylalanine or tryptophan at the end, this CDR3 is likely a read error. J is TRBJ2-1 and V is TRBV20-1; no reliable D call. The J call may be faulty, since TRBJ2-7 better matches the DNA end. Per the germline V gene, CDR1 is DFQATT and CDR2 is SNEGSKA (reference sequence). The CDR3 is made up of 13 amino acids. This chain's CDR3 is CSASVRVENEQYL. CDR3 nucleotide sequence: TGCAGTGCTAGCGTAAGGGTTGAAAATGAGCAGTACTTA.

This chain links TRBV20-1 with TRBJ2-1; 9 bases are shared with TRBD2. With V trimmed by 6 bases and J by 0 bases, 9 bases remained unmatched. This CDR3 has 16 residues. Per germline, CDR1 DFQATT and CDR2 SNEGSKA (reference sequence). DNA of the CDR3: TGCAGTGCCCGTAGCGGGGGAACTTACTCCTACAATGAGCAGTTCTTC. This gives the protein CSARSGGTYSYNEQFF.

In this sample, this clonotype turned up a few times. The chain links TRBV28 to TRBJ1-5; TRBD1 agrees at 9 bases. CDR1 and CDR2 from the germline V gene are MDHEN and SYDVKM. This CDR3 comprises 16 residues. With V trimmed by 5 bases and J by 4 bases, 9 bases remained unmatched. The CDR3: CASSIRTGEANQPQHF. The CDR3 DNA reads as TGTGCCAGCAGTATCCGGACAGGGGAGGCAAATCAGCCCCAGCATTTT.

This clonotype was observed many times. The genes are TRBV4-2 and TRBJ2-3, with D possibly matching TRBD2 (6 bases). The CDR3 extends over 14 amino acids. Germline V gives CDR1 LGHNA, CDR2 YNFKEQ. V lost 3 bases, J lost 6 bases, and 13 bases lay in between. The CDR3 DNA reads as TGTGCCAGCAGCCAGCATGACCGGGGGGATACGCAGTATTTT. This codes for CASSQHDRGDTQYF.

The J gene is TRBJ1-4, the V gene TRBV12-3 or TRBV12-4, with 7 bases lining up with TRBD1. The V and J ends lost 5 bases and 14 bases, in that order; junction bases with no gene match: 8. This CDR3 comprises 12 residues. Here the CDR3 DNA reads TGTGCCAGCAGTGAGACCCGGGACAGCCTGTTTTTT. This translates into CASSETRDSLFF.

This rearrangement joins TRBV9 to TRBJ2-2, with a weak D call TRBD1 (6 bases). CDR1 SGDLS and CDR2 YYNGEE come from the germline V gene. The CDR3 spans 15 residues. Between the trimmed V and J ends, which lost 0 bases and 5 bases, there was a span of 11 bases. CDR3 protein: CASSVGQATTGELFF. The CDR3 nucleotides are TGTGCCAGCAGCGTAGGACAGGCTACTACCGGGGAGCTGTTTTTT.